This is a list of T cell receptor beta chains from one sample in a study of blood T cell repertoires in COVID-19. Clones were sequenced by immunoSEQ multiplex PCR, and TCRdb holds only the in-frame ones, with some missing. This table has fewer than 120,000 clones, roughly four fifths appearing once. Sequencing was done on a sample of peripheral blood. All receptors derive from a woman aged 60-75 years with acute or convalescent COVID-19. CDR3s include the opening cysteine and the closing phenylalanine or tryptophan. D genes are given only for firm matches. Only some rows state a clone size, as once, few, many or a class for expanded clones.

v_gene: TRBV28; abundance: -; j_gene: TRBJ1-1; d_gene: -; CDR3aa: CASSFGYGAVRTEAFF; CDR3nt: TGTGCCAGCAGTTTCGGTTATGGGGCAGTACGGACTGAAGCTTTCTTT
v_gene: TRBV2; abundance: -; j_gene: TRBJ2-2; d_gene: TRBD1; CDR3aa: CASSAGQETGELFF; CDR3nt: TGTGCCAGCAGTGCGGGACAGGAGACCGGGGAGCTGTTTTTT
v_gene: TRBV4-1; abundance: -; j_gene: TRBJ1-2; d_gene: -; CDR3aa: CASSHPGRRVYGYTF; CDR3nt: TGCGCCAGCAGCCACCCCGGGCGGAGGGTTTATGGCTACACCTTC
v_gene: TRBV11-2; abundance: -; j_gene: TRBJ2-7; d_gene: TRBD2; CDR3aa: CASSTLPGTSEQYF; CDR3nt: TGTGCCAGCAGCACACTACCGGGGACTAGTGAGCAGTACTTC
v_gene: TRBV28; abundance: -; j_gene: TRBJ2-1; d_gene: -; CDR3aa: CASSLAAEWNEQFF; CDR3nt: TGTGCCAGCAGTTTAGCCGCGGAGTGGAATGAGCAGTTCTTC
v_gene: TRBV21-1; abundance: -; j_gene: TRBJ1-1; d_gene: -; CDR3aa: CASSLEGTEAFF; CDR3nt: TGTGCCAGCTCCCTAGAGGGCACTGAAGCTTTCTTT
v_gene: TRBV4-3; abundance: -; j_gene: TRBJ1-2; d_gene: -; CDR3aa: CASSQDRAGAHYGYTF; CDR3nt: TGCGCCAGCAGCCAAGATCGGGCAGGGGCCCACTATGGCTACACCTTC
v_gene: TRBV25-1; abundance: many; j_gene: TRBJ2-1; d_gene: TRBD2; CDR3aa: CASSESSGHYNEQFF; CDR3nt: TGTGCCAGCAGTGAGAGTAGCGGGCACTACAATGAGCAGTTCTTC
v_gene: TRBV6-1; abundance: -; j_gene: TRBJ1-6; d_gene: -; CDR3aa: CASSDGLRPNSPLHF; CDR3nt: TGTGCCAGCAGTGATGGGCTCAGGCCGAATTCACCCCTCCACTTT
v_gene: TRBV10-3; abundance: few; j_gene: TRBJ1-2; d_gene: TRBD1; CDR3aa: CAISADSGQVAYGYTF; CDR3nt: TGTGCCATCAGCGCCGACTCGGGACAGGTAGCCTATGGCTACACCTTC
v_gene: TRBV2; abundance: -; j_gene: TRBJ2-3; d_gene: -; CDR3aa: CASRQGVWTQYF; CDR3nt: TGTGCCAGCCGGCAGGGTGTTTGGACGCAGTATTTT
v_gene: TRBV11-1; abundance: -; j_gene: TRBJ2-3; d_gene: TRBD2; CDR3aa: CASSLGTSPTDTQYF; CDR3nt: TGTGCCAGCAGCCTCGGGACTAGCCCCACAGATACGCAGTATTTT
v_gene: TRBV19; abundance: -; j_gene: TRBJ2-1; d_gene: TRBD2; CDR3aa: CASGLAGGFSYNEQFF; CDR3nt: TGTGCCAGTGGACTAGCGGGGGGTTTTTCCTACAATGAGCAGTTCTTC
v_gene: TRBV19; abundance: -; j_gene: TRBJ1-1; d_gene: -; CDR3aa: CAAVTGGNTEAFF; CDR3nt: TGTGCCGCCGTAACCGGGGGAAACACTGAAGCTTTCTTT
v_gene: TRBV30; abundance: few; j_gene: TRBJ1-2; d_gene: TRBD1; CDR3aa: CAWGTGWYGYTF; CDR3nt: TGTGCCTGGGGGACAGGGTGGTATGGCTACACCTTC
v_gene: TRBV9; abundance: once; j_gene: TRBJ2-3; d_gene: -; CDR3aa: CASSENPDPLGAQYF; CDR3nt: TGTGCCAGCAGCGAAAACCCCGACCCTCTGGGCGCGCAGTATTTT
v_gene: TRBV2; abundance: -; j_gene: TRBJ2-7; d_gene: -; CDR3aa: CASWTAAYEQYF; CDR3nt: TGTGCCAGTTGGACAGCTGCCTACGAGCAGTACTTC
v_gene: TRBV6-2/TRBV6-3; abundance: -; j_gene: TRBJ1-2; d_gene: -; CDR3aa: CASSPDYNRGYTF; CDR3nt: TGTGCCAGCAGTCCCGACTACAATCGTGGCTACACCTTC
v_gene: TRBV7-8; abundance: -; j_gene: TRBJ2-7; d_gene: -; CDR3aa: CASSLVSSYEQYF; CDR3nt: TGTGCCAGCAGCCTAGTGAGTTCCTACGAGCAGTACTTC
v_gene: TRBV10-3; abundance: -; j_gene: TRBJ1-5; d_gene: -; CDR3aa: CAISEEGYSNQPQHF; CDR3nt: TGTGCCATCAGTGAGGAGGGATATAGCAATCAGCCCCAGCATTTT
v_gene: TRBV5-1; abundance: -; j_gene: TRBJ2-5; d_gene: TRBD1; CDR3aa: CASSLAGTGGETQYF; CDR3nt: TGCGCCAGCAGCTTGGCCGGGACAGGGGGAGAGACCCAGTACTTC
v_gene: TRBV6-4; abundance: -; j_gene: TRBJ1-2; d_gene: TRBD1; CDR3aa: CASSGQGGSYGYTF; CDR3nt: TGTGCCAGCAGTGGACAGGGGGGCAGCTATGGCTACACCTTC
v_gene: TRBV7-9; abundance: few; j_gene: TRBJ2-5; d_gene: -; CDR3aa: CASSLLGRGTYQETQYF; CDR3nt: TGTGCCAGCAGCCTCCTTGGACGGGGAACGTACCAAGAGACCCAGTACTTC
v_gene: TRBV12-3/TRBV12-4; abundance: -; j_gene: TRBJ2-4; d_gene: -; CDR3aa: CASIRGGRAYF; CDR3nt: TGTGCCAGCATTCGAGGGGGTCGGGCGTACTTC
v_gene: TRBV7-3; abundance: -; j_gene: TRBJ2-2; d_gene: -; CDR3aa: CASSDTMGHNTGELFF; CDR3nt: TGTGCCAGCAGCGACACGATGGGACATAACACCGGGGAGCTGTTTTTT
v_gene: TRBV14; abundance: -; j_gene: TRBJ1-2; d_gene: -; CDR3aa: CASSQESGRGYTF; CDR3nt: TGTGCCAGCAGCCAAGAGTCGGGAAGAGGCTACACCTTC
v_gene: TRBV7-9; abundance: few; j_gene: TRBJ2-7; d_gene: -; CDR3aa: CASSSDGGGEQYF; CDR3nt: TGTGCCAGCAGCTCGGACGGGGGTGGCGAGCAGTACTTC
v_gene: TRBV4-2; abundance: -; j_gene: TRBJ1-2; d_gene: -; CDR3aa: CASSQEDRTYGYTF; CDR3nt: TGTGCCAGCAGCCAGGAGGACAGAACCTATGGCTACACCTTC
v_gene: TRBV7-9; abundance: -; j_gene: TRBJ2-7; d_gene: TRBD2; CDR3aa: CASSYSGTRGYEQYF; CDR3nt: TGTGCCAGCAGCTATAGCGGGACTCGTGGCTACGAGCAGTACTTC
v_gene: TRBV3-1/TRBV3-2; abundance: -; j_gene: TRBJ2-5; d_gene: -; CDR3aa: CASSLTAGETQYF; CDR3nt: TGTGCCAGCAGCCTAACCGCGGGGGAGACCCAGTACTTC
v_gene: TRBV6-6; abundance: -; j_gene: TRBJ1-5; d_gene: TRBD1; CDR3aa: CASRQGARDQPQHF; CDR3nt: TGTGCCAGCAGGCAGGGGGCGCGGGATCAGCCCCAGCATTTT
v_gene: TRBV5-1; abundance: -; j_gene: TRBJ2-1; d_gene: TRBD1; CDR3aa: CASSGRDRGNNEQFF; CDR3nt: TGCGCCAGCAGCGGCCGGGACAGGGGTAACAATGAGCAGTTCTTC
v_gene: TRBV9; abundance: -; j_gene: TRBJ1-4; d_gene: -; CDR3aa: CASSAQGLLNEKLFF; CDR3nt: TGTGCCAGCAGCGCCCAGGGACTCTTAAATGAAAAACTGTTTTTT
v_gene: TRBV3-1/TRBV3-2; abundance: -; j_gene: TRBJ1-1; d_gene: -; CDR3aa: CASSQPQGRNTEAFF; CDR3nt: TGTGCCAGCAGCCAACCCCAGGGAAGGAACACTGAAGCTTTCTTT
v_gene: TRBV19; abundance: -; j_gene: TRBJ2-1; d_gene: -; CDR3aa: CASSSGRNNEQFF; CDR3nt: TGTGCCAGTAGTTCTGGGAGGAACAATGAGCAGTTCTTC
v_gene: TRBV2; abundance: once; j_gene: TRBJ1-4; d_gene: -; CDR3aa: CASKTAMEANEKLFF; CDR3nt: TGTGCCAGCAAAACCGCGATGGAGGCTAATGAAAAACTGTTTTTT
v_gene: TRBV28; abundance: few; j_gene: TRBJ1-2; d_gene: -; CDR3aa: CASSAIRGGGYTF; CDR3nt: TGTGCCAGCAGCGCGATACGGGGAGGTGGCTACACCTTC
v_gene: TRBV5-1; abundance: -; j_gene: TRBJ1-2; d_gene: -; CDR3aa: CASSLARGLYGGYTF; CDR3nt: TGCGCCAGCAGCTTGGCGCGGGGTCTCTATGGTGGCTACACCTTC
v_gene: TRBV21-1; abundance: -; j_gene: TRBJ1-3; d_gene: -; CDR3aa: CASSTPVGRGGNTIYF; CDR3nt: TGTGCCAGCAGCACCCCTGTAGGGCGGGGGGGAAACACCATATATTTT
v_gene: TRBV3-1/TRBV3-2; abundance: -; j_gene: TRBJ1-6; d_gene: -; CDR3aa: CASSQTRALHF; CDR3nt: TGTGCCAGCAGCCAAACGCGGGCCCTCCACTTT
v_gene: TRBV6-1; abundance: -; j_gene: TRBJ1-4; d_gene: -; CDR3aa: CASSVVGETNEKLFF; CDR3nt: TGTGCCAGCAGTGTCGTTGGGGAGACTAATGAAAAACTGTTTTTT
v_gene: TRBV30; abundance: few; j_gene: TRBJ1-1; d_gene: -; CDR3aa: CAWTPQDMNTEAFF; CDR3nt: TGTGCCTGGACCCCCCAGGACATGAACACTGAAGCTTTCTTT
v_gene: TRBV7-9; abundance: -; j_gene: TRBJ1-1; d_gene: TRBD1; CDR3aa: CASSLAQGGTNTEAFF; CDR3nt: TGTGCCAGCAGCTTAGCGCAGGGGGGAACCAACACTGAAGCTTTCTTT
v_gene: TRBV5-1; abundance: -; j_gene: TRBJ2-3; d_gene: TRBD2; CDR3aa: CASTRLAGGISTDTQYF; CDR3nt: TGCGCCAGCACTCGACTAGCGGGGGGCATTAGCACAGATACGCAGTATTTT
v_gene: TRBV20-1; abundance: -; j_gene: TRBJ1-5; d_gene: -; CDR3aa: CSASRPETGSQPQHF; CDR3nt: TGCAGTGCTAGTAGGCCCGAAACAGGGAGTCAGCCCCAGCATTTT
v_gene: TRBV7-9; abundance: -; j_gene: TRBJ1-1; d_gene: -; CDR3aa: CASSPRLSEAFF; CDR3nt: TGTGCCAGCAGCCCCCGGTTGAGTGAAGCTTTCTTT
v_gene: TRBV2; abundance: -; j_gene: TRBJ2-3; d_gene: TRBD2; CDR3aa: CASSTSGGADTQYF; CDR3nt: TGTGCCAGCAGCACTAGCGGGGGGGCAGATACGCAGTATTTT